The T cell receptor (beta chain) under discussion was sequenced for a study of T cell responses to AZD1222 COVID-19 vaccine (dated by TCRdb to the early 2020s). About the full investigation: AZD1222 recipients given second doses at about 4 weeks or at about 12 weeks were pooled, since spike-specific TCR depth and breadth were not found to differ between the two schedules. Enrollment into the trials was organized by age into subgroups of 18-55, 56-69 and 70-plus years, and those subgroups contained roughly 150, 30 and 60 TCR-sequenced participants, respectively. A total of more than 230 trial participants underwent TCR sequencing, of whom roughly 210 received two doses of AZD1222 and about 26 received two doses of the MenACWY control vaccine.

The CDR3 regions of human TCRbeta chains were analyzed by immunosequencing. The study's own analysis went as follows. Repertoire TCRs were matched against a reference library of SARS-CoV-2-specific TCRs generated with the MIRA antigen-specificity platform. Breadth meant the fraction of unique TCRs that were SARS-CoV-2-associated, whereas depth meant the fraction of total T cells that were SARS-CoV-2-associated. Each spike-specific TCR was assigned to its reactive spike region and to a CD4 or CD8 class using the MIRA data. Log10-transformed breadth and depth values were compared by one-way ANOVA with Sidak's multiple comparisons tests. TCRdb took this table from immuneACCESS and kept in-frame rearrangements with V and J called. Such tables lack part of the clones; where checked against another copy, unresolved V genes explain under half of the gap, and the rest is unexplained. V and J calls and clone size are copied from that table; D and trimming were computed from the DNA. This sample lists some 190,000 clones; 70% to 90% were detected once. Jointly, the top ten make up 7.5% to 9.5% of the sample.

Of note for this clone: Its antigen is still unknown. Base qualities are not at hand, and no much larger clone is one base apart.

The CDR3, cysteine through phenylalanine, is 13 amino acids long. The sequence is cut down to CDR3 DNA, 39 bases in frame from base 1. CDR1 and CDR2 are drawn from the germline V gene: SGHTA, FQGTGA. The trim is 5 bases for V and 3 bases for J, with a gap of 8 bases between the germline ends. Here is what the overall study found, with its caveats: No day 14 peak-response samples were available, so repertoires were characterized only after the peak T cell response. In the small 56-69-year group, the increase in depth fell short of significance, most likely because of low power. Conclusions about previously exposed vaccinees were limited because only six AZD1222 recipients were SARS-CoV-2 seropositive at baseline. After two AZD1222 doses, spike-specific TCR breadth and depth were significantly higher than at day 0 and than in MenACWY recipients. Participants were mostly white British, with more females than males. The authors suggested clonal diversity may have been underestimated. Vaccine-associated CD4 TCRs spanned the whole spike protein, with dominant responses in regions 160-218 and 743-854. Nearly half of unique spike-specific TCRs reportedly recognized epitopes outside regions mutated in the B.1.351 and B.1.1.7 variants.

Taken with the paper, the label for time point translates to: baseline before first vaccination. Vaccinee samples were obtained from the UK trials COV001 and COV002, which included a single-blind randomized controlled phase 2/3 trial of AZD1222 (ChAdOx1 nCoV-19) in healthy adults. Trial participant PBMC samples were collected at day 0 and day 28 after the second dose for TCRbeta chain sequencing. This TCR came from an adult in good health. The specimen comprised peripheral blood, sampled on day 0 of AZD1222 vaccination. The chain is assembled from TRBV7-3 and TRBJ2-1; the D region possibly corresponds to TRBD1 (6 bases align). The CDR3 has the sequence CASSVDSYNEQFF. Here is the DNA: TGTGCCAGCAGCGTGGACAGCTACAATGAGCAGTTCTTC.